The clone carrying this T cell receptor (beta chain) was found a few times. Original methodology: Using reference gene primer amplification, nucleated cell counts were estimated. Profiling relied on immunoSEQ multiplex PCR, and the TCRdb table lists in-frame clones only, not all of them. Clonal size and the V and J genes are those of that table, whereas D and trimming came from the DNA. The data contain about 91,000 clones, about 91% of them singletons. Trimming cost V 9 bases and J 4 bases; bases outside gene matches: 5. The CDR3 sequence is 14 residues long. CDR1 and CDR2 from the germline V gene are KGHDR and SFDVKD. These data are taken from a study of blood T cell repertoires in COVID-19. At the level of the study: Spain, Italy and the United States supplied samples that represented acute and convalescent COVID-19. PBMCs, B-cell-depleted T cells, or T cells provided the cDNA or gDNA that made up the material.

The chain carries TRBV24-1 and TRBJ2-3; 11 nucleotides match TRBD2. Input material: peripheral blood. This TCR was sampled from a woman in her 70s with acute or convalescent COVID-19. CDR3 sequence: CATASGGSADTQYF. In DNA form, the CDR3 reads TGTGCCACCGCTAGCGGGGGGAGCGCAGATACGCAGTATTTT.